These T cell receptor beta chains were read from a single sample in a study of blood T cell repertoires in COVID-19. Assay used: immunoSEQ multiplex PCR; TCRdb lists only in-frame clones, some missing. The sample holds 350,000 to 400,000 clones, around 87% seen once. Sequenced material: PBMCs or T cells enriched from blood (not recorded which). The receptors come from a middle-aged man in a cohort exposed to, infected with or recovered from COVID-19 (not recorded which). Both conserved end residues are part of each CDR3. Each record gives: CDR3 protein, V gene, J gene.

CDR3 protein: CASSYLVGTGGNEQYF
V gene: TRBV6-2/TRBV6-3
J gene: TRBJ2-7

CDR3 protein: CASSLGPSGSRGTGELFF
V gene: TRBV7-2
J gene: TRBJ2-2

CDR3 protein: CASSRTSGRIPTYNEQFF
V gene: TRBV2
J gene: TRBJ2-1

CDR3 protein: CASSIRLAGGSGANVLTF
V gene: TRBV19
J gene: TRBJ2-6

CDR3 protein: CASSQGLAGTSDTQYF
V gene: TRBV5-1
J gene: TRBJ2-3

CDR3 protein: CAWSGTDNQPQHF
V gene: TRBV30
J gene: TRBJ1-5

CDR3 protein: CASSPDGLAGAEQFF
V gene: TRBV7-3
J gene: TRBJ2-1

CDR3 protein: CASRATLGGGHEQYF
V gene: TRBV5-4
J gene: TRBJ2-7

CDR3 protein: CASGLNSGIGETQYF
V gene: TRBV12-5
J gene: TRBJ2-5

CDR3 protein: CASSLRLQGSSYNEQFF
V gene: TRBV5-1
J gene: TRBJ2-1

CDR3 protein: CASRVGTMGEQFF
V gene: TRBV28
J gene: TRBJ2-1